These 4 T cell receptor beta chains share one sample of origin, sequenced in a study of blood T cell repertoires in COVID-19 (dated by TCRdb to the early 2020s). The library was prepared using the immunoSEQ multiplex PCR assay. Entries here come from immuneACCESS through TCRdb and include only in-frame sequences with V and J called. Some clones fail to appear in such tables; in the studies checked, an unresolved V gene covers under half of the shortfall, and the cause of the remainder is unknown. The sample has a few hundred thousand clones on record, around 87% of them singletons. The ten top clones hold around 16% of the sample. Sequencing used PBMCs or T cells enriched from blood (not recorded which). The source is a man aged 30 to 45 who had been exposed to COVID-19.

V usage is TRBV5-1 and J usage is TRBJ1-3, with 10 bases lining up with TRBD1. The trim removed 4 bases at V and 5 bases at J, leaving 6 bases unmatched. Germline V lookup: CDR1 SGHRS, CDR2 YFSETQ. There are 15 residues in the CDR3. CDR3 amino acids: CASSLRQGARNTIYF. Written as DNA, the CDR3 is TGCGCCAGCAGCCTTCGACAGGGGGCGCGAAACACCATATATTTT.

The V and J genes are TRBV5-1 and TRBJ1-6; 9 bases line up with TRBD1. Germline values: CDR1 SGHRS, CDR2 YFSETQ. The CDR3 loop spans 14 amino acids. Trimming at V came to 4 bases and at J to 8 bases, leaving 4 bases not matched to a gene. The DNA for the CDR3 is TGCGCCAGCAGCGAAACAGGGGGCTATTCACCCCTCCACTTT. Protein: CASSETGGYSPLHF.

This rearrangement joins TRBV19 to TRBJ2-2, with TRBD1 matching over 7 bases. The V segment lost 4 bases and the J segment 1 base; nucleotides outside the gene matches: 3. This CDR3 region has 15 residues. CDR1 and CDR2 (germline): LNHDA, SQIVND (reference sequence). In nucleotides, the CDR3 is TGTGCCAGTAGTACCACAGGGGAGAACACCGGGGAGCTGTTTTTT. This translates into CASSTTGENTGELFF.

The chain links TRBV7-9 to TRBJ2-1; 7 bases are shared with TRBD2. V lost 2 bases to trimming and J lost 7 bases; unmatched junction nucleotides: 5. Germline CDR1 SEHNR, CDR2 FQNEAQ (reference sequence). CDR3 length: 14 amino acids. The CDR3 reads CASSLRWGGNEQFF. As DNA, the CDR3 is TGTGCCAGCAGCTTAAGATGGGGGGGAAATGAGCAGTTCTTC.